This TCR beta chain was found in a study of chemoradiotherapy in HPV16-positive cancers. Study details: Functional T-cell assays on a couple of HPV16-positive patients' cells defined candidate HPV-specific clones and common TCR motifs.

Measured with immunoSEQ multiplex PCR; TCRdb has only the in-frame clones, and not every one. The sample consists of about 660 clones, 90% of them appearing once. As to this clone: What it binds is unknown.

The CDR3 has 19 amino acids. V lost 2 bases and J lost 0; bases outside the gene matches: 11. CDR1 MNHNS and CDR2 SASEGT come from the germline V gene. Study outcomes and limitations: For HPV16-positive patients, expanding HPV-responsive T cells associated with longer recurrence-free survival. During treatment, candidate HPV-specific clones and E7-related motifs expanded in tumor.

Samples were taken several times over chemoradiotherapy. The sequences come from tumor tissue, collected from a patient who underwent chemoradiotherapy. The chain recombines TRBV6-1 with TRBJ2-2, with 8 nucleotides matching TRBD1. This sequence originates from a human donor with HPV-associated anogenital cancer. Written as DNA, the CDR3 is TGTGCCAGCAGTGAAAGTTTTTGGACAGGGTTCACGAACACCGGGGAGCTGTTTTTT. Translated, it gives CASSESFWTGFTNTGELFF.